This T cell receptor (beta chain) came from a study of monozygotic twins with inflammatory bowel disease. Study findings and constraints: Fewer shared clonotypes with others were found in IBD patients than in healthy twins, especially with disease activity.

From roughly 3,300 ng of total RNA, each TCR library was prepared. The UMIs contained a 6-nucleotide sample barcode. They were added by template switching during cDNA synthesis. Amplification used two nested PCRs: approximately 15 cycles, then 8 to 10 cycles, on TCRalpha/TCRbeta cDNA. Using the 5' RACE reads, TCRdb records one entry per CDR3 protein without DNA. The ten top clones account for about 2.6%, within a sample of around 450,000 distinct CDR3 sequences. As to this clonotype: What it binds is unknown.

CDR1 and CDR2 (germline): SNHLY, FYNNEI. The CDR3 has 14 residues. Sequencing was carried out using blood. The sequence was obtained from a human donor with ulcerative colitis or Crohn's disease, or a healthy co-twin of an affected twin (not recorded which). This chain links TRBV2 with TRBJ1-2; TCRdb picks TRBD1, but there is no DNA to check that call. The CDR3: CASTTGRANYGYTF.